Here is one TCR beta chain with its context. What it binds is unknown. In generating TCR beta cDNA, 5'RACE template switching with UMIs was used. TCRdb reprocessed the 5' RACE reads; each CDR3 protein has one entry and no DNA is given. The repertoire table contains hundreds of thousands of distinct CDR3 sequences. Germline values: CDR1 SEHNR, CDR2 FQNEAQ (reference sequence). This CDR3 has 14 amino acids. This specimen belongs to a study of T cells expressing NK-cell markers. Across the study: The authors derived TCR beta repertoires from sorted CD3+CD56+NKG2C+, CD3+CD56+NKG2C- and CD3+CD56-NKG2C+ T cells.

Findings and caveats of the study: NKG2C+ dominant clonotype frequencies in 6 or 7 donors were roughly 1.0-7.5% of CD8+ T cells. The study found these clonotypes also leading the CD3+CD56-NKG2C+ fraction in a few donors.

This TCR was recovered from a man aged 18 to 30 in good health. V gene TRBV7-9 combines with J gene TRBJ2-5; the TCRdb call, TRBD2, lacks DNA for checking. The sequenced material came from blood T cells: a sorted CD56 or NKG2C T cell subset, CD4+ or CD8+ T cells, or bulk PBMC T cells (not recorded which). The CDR3 loop is CASEGSGSLETQYF.